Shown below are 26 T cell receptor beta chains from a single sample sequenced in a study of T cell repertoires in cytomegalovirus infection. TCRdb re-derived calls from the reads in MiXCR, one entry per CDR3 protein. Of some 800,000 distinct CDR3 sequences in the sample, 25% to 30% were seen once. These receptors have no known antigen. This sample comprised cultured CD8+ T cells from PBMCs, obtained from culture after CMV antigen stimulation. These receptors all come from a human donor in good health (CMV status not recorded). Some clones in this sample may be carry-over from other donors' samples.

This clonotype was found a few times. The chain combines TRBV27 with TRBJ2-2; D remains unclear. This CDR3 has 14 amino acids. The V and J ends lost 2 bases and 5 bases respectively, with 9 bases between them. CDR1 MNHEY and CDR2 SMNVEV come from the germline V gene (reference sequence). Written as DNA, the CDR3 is TGTGCCAGCAGTTTACCGACAATTACCGGGGAGCTGTTTTTT. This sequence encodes CASSLPTITGELFF.

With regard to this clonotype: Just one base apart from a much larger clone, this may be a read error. For the CDR3, the DNA is TGTACCAGCAGCCGGGGACAGGGGGCCGGGTATGGCTACACCTTC. Its translation is CTSSRGQGAGYGYTF. The J gene is TRBJ1-2, the V gene TRBV7-2, with 12 positions matching TRBD1. Trimming removed 5 bases from V and 5 bases from J; junction bases left unmatched: 6. Germline V gives CDR1 SGHTA, CDR2 FQGNSA. This CDR3 region has 15 residues.

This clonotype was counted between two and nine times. This chain's CDR3 is CASSQEQGALGNTIYF. CDR3 bases: TGTGCCAGCAGCCAAGAACAGGGGGCACTTGGAAACACCATATATTTT. The chain employs TRBV14 and TRBJ1-3; 9 bases agree with TRBD1. Germline values: CDR1 SGHDN, CDR2 FVKESK. The V segment lost 0 bases and the J segment 3 bases; nucleotides outside the gene matches: 3. The CDR3 totals 16 residues.

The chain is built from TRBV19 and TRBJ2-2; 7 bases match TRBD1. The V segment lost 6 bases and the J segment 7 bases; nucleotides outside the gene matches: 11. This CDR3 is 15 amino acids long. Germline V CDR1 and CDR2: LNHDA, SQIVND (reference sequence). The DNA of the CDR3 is TGTGCCAGTAGCGAGGGGGCCTTAGTTCGCGGGGAGCTGTTTTTT. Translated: CASSEGALVRGELFF. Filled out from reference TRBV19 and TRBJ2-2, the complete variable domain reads DGGITQSPKYLFRKEGQNVTLSCEQNLNHDAMYWYRQDPGQGLRLIYYSQIVNDFQKGDIAEGYSVSREKKESFPLTVTSAQKNPTAFYLCASSEGALVRGELFFGEGSRLTVL.

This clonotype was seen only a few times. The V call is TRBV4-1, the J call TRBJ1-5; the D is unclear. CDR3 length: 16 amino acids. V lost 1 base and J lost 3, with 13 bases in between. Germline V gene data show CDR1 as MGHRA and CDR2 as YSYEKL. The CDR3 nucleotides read TGCGCCAGCAGCCAAGTTCCAGGCGAACTCAATCAGCCCCAGCATTTT. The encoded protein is CASSQVPGELNQPQHF.

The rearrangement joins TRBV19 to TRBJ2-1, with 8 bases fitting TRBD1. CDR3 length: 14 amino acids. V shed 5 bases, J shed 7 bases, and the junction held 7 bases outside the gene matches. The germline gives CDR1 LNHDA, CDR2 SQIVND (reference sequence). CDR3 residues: CASSSDREGNEQFF. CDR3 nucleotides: TGTGCCAGTAGTTCGGACAGGGAAGGAAATGAGCAGTTCTTC.

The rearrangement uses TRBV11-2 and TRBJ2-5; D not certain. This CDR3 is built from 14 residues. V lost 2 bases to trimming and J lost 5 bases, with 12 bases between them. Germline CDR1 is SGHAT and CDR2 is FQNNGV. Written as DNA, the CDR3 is TGTGCCAGCAGCTTACCCAGTATGGGCGAGACCCAGTACTTC. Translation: CASSLPSMGETQYF.

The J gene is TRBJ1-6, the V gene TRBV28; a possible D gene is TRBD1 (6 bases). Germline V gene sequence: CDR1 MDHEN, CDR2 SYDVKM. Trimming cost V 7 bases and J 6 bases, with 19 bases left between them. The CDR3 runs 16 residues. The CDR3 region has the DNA TGTGCCAGCATTCCGGGCCGGGACACACTTAATTCACCCCTCCACTTT. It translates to CASIPGRDTLNSPLHF.

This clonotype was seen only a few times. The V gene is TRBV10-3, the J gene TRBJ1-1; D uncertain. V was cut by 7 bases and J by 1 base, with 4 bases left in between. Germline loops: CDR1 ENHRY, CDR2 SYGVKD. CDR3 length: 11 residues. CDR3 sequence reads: CAITTNTEAFF. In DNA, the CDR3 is TGTGCCATCACCACGAACACTGAAGCTTTCTTT.

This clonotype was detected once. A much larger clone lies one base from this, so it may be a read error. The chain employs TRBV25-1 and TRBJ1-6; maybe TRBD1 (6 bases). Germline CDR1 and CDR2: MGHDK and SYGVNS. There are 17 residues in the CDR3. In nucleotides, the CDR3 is TGTGCCAGCAGTGAAGGGACACAAAGCTCCTATAATTCATCCCTCCACTTT. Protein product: CASSEGTQSSYNSSLHF.

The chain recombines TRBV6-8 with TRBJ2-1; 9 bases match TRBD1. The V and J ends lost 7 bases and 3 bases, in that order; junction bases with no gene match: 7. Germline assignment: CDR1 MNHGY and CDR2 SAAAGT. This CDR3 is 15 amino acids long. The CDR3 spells CASIRDRVIYNEQFF. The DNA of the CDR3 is TGTGCCAGCATACGGGACAGGGTAATCTACAATGAGCAGTTCTTC.

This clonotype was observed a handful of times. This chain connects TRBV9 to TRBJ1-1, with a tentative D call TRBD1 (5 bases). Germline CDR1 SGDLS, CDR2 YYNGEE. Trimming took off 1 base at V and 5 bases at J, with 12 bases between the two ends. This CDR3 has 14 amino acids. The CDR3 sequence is CASSVLGGTTEAFF. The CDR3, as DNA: TGTGCCAGCAGCGTACTGGGGGGAACGACTGAAGCTTTCTTT.

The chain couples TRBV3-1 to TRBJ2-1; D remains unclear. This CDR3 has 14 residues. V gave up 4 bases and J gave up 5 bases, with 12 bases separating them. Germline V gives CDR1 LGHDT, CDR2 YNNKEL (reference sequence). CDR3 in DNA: TGTGCCAGCAGCCCTAGGATGGAGAACAATGAGCAGTTCTTC. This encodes CASSPRMENNEQFF.

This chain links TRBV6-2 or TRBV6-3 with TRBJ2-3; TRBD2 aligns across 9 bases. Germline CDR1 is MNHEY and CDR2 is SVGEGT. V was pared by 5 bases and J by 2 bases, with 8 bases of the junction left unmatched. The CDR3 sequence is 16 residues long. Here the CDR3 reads CASSAWVAGATDTQYF. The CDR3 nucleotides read TGTGCCAGCAGTGCATGGGTAGCGGGGGCCACAGATACGCAGTATTTT.

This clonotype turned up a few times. CDR3 sequence reads: CASSLETDRPPYQETQYF. CDR3 nucleotide sequence: TGTGCCAGCAGCTTAGAGACGGACAGGCCGCCCTACCAAGAGACCCAGTACTTC. The genes are TRBV7-9 and TRBJ2-5; 7 bases align to TRBD1. This CDR3 comprises 18 residues. Losses at the gene ends were 1 base for V and 0 bases for J; bases not matched to a gene: 11. Germline V CDR1 and CDR2: SEHNR, FQNEAQ (reference sequence).

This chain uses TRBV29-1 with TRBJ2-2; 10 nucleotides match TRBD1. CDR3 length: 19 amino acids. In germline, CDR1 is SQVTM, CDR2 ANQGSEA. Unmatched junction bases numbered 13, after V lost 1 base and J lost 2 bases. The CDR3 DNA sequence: TGCAGCGTTGAAGCCCGGGGACAGGGGCCACCAAAAAACACCGGGGAGCTGTTTTTT. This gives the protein CSVEARGQGPPKNTGELFF.

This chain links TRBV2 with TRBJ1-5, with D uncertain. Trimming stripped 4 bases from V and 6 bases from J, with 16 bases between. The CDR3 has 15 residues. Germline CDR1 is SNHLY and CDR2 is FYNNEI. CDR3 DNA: TGTGCCAGCAGTGTCGGCGGGCGCATATTTCAGCCCCAGCATTTT. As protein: CASSVGGRIFQPQHF.

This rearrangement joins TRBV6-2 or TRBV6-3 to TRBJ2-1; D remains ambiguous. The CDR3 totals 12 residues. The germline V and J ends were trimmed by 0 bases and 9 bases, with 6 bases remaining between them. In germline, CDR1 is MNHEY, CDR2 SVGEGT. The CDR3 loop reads CASSYSTTEQFF. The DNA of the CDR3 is TGTGCCAGCAGTTACTCTACAACTGAGCAGTTCTTC.

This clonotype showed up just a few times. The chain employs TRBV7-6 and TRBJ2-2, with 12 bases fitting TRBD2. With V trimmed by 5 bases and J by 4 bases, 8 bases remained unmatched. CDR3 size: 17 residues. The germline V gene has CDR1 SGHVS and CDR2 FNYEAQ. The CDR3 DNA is TGTGCCAGCAGCCGTACTAGCGGGGGGCCCCTCACCGGGGAGCTGTTTTTT. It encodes CASSRTSGGPLTGELFF.

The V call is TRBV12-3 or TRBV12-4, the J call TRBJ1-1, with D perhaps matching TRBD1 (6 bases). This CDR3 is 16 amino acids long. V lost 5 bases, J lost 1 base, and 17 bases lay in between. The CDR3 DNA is TGTGCCAGCAGTCCTTACACGGGGGGGGCGAACACTGAAGCTTTCTTT. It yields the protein CASSPYTGGANTEAFF.

Written as DNA, the CDR3 is TGTGCCAGCAGTTTAAGGTTAGGGGCCCAAGAGACCCAGTACTTC. It specifies CASSLRLGAQETQYF. This chain uses TRBV27 with TRBJ2-5, with D maybe TRBD1 (5 bases). Trimming shortened V by 2 bases and J by 1 base, and 11 bases separated the two germline ends. Germline lookup yields CDR1 MNHEY and CDR2 SMNVEV (reference sequence). The CDR3 spans 15 residues.

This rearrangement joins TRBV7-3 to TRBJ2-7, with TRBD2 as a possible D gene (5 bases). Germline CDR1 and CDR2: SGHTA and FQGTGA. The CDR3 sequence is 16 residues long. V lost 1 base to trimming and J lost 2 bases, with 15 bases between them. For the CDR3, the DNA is TGTGCCAGCAGCTTAAGGGAAGGACTGACAACCTACGAGCAGTACTTC. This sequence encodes CASSLREGLTTYEQYF.

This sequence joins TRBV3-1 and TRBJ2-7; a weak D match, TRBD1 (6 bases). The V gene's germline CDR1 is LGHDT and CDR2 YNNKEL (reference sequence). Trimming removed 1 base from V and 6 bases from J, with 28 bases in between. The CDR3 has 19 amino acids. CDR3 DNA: TGTGCCAGCAGCCAAGCCGTCTCTTCCCGGGACAAGCCGCCTTTCGAGCAGTACTTC. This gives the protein CASSQAVSSRDKPPFEQYF.

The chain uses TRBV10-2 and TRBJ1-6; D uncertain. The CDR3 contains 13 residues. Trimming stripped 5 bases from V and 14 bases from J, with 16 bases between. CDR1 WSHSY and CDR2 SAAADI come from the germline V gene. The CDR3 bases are TGCGCCAGCAGTCCCGGACCGCACGGGTCCCTCCACTTT. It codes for CASSPGPHGSLHF.

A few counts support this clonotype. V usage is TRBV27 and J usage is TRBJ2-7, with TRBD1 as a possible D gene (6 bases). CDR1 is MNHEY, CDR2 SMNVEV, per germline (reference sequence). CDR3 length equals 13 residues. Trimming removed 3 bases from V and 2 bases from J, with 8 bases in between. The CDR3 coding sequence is TGTGCCAGCAGTTTTGGACAGACCTACGAGCAGTACTTC. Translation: CASSFGQTYEQYF.

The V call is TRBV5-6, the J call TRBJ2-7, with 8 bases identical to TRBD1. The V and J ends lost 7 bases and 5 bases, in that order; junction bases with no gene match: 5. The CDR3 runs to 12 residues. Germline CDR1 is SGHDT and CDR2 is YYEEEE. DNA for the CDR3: TGTGCCAGCTCGGACAGGGCCGACGAGCAGTACTTC. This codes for CASSDRADEQYF. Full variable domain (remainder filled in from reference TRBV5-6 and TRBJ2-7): DAGVTQSPTHLIKTRGQQVTLRCSPKSGHDTVSWYQQALGQGPQFIFQYYEEEERQRGNFPDRFSGHQFPNYSSELNVNALLLGDSALYLCASSDRADEQYFGPGTRLTVT.